Sequencing of this T cell receptor beta chain was carried out in a study of T cell responses to AZD1222 COVID-19 vaccine. Study results and caveats: Repertoire sampling occurred only after the peak T cell response.

A single count supports this clone. The antigen remains unidentified. CDR1 and CDR2 from the germline V gene are SGHRS and YFSETQ. This CDR3 comprises 15 residues. V was pared by 4 bases and J by 4 bases, with 16 bases between. This table comes from immunoSEQ multiplex PCR, and its TCRdb copy is limited to in-frame clones, with some not included. The top ten clones hold under 3.5% of a sample with about 120,000 clones, 80% to 90% of them seen once. The TCR was taken from an adult in good health. J is TRBJ2-3 and V is TRBV5-1; no firm D call. The sequencing used peripheral blood, collected on day 0 of AZD1222 vaccination. The CDR3, as DNA: TGCGCCAGCAGCCCCAAGCGAATTATGGCAGATACGCAGTATTTT. The encoded protein is CASSPKRIMADTQYF. Full variable domain (missing parts from reference TRBV5-1 and TRBJ2-3): KAGVTQTPRYLIKTRGQQVTLSCSPISGHRSVSWYQQTPGQGLQFLFEYFSETQRNKGNFPGRFSGRQFSNSRSEMNVSTLELGDSALYLCASSPKRIMADTQYFGPGTRLTVL.